These 12 T cell receptor beta chains were all obtained from the same sample, sequenced in a study of OX40 agonist ivuxolimab in advanced cancers. The library was produced with the immunoSEQ multiplex PCR assay. Here the immuneACCESS table is served through TCRdb, limited to in-frame sequences with V and J called. Missing clones are a known gap in these copies; in checked studies unresolved V genes cover under half, and the rest lacks a known reason. The sample table shows about 21,000 clones, and approximately 80% are seen once. 30% to 35% of the sample goes to the ten largest clones. This material consisted of CD4+ or CD8+ T cells sorted from blood, taken in a trial of the OX40 agonist ivuxolimab. Receptors originate from an adult with an advanced solid tumor such as melanoma, head and neck, liver or kidney cancer.

This chain connects TRBV5-1 to TRBJ2-7, with TRBD2 matching over 16 bases. This CDR3 is 16 amino acids long. Trimming cost V 0 bases and J 6 bases; bases outside gene matches: 3. The germline V gene has CDR1 SGHRS and CDR2 YFSETQ. The chain's CDR3 is CASSLAGLAGGLEQYF. The CDR3 nucleotides are TGCGCCAGCAGCTTGGCGGGACTAGCGGGAGGGCTCGAGCAGTACTTC.

The rearrangement uses TRBV9 and TRBJ2-5, with D possibly being TRBD2 (6 bases). From germline, CDR1 is SGDLS and CDR2 YYNGEE. V dropped 2 bases and J dropped 2 bases, with 16 bases sitting between them. This CDR3 spans 16 amino acids. CDR3 DNA: TGTGCCAGCAGCGTGTCTCCGGGACTGCGACAAGAGACCCAGTACTTC. Translated: CASSVSPGLRQETQYF.

Details on this clone: The junction departs from germline at one end; a sequencing error may be responsible. The V and J genes are TRBV27 and TRBJ2-3; D might be TRBD2 (6 bases). The CDR3 loop spans 17 amino acids. Germline CDR1 and CDR2: MNHEY and SMNVEV (reference sequence). The CDR3 loop reads CASSSTWVAELHSTVCF. The CDR3 coding sequence is TGTGCCAGCAGTTCCACCTGGGTAGCGGAACTTCATAGCACAGTTTGTTTT.

The chain links TRBV5-6 to TRBJ1-1; possible D gene TRBD1, 6 bases. The CDR3 is 14 amino acids. The V gene's germline CDR1 is SGHDT and CDR2 YYEEEE. Deletions cut 2 bases from V and 3 bases from J, with 11 bases between. The CDR3 spells CASSFGGRHTEAFF. CDR3 sequence (DNA): TGTGCCAGCAGCTTTGGGGGGCGGCACACTGAAGCTTTCTTT.

The rearrangement uses TRBV11-2 and TRBJ1-1; D is unresolved. The CDR3 covers 15 residues. V lost 1 base to trimming and J lost 0 bases, with 9 bases between them. Germline lookup yields CDR1 SGHAT and CDR2 FQNNGV. CDR3 in DNA: TGTGCCAGCAGCTTAGGAATGGGTTTGAACACTGAAGCTTTCTTT. This gives the protein CASSLGMGLNTEAFF.

In this sample, this clone turned up once. The J gene is TRBJ1-2, the V gene TRBV5-4; D might be TRBD1 (6 bases). Per the germline V gene, CDR1 is SGHNT and CDR2 is YYREEE (reference sequence). The CDR3 sequence is 15 residues long. Between the trimmed V and J ends, which lost 0 bases and 4 bases, there was a span of 13 bases. Here the CDR3 reads CASSLADRPIYGYTF. The DNA of the CDR3 is TGTGCCAGCAGCTTGGCCGACAGGCCCATCTATGGCTACACCTTC.

V and J are TRBV27 and TRBJ2-3, with 7 positions matching TRBD2. Germline V lookup: CDR1 MNHEY, CDR2 SMNVEV (reference sequence). The V segment lost 3 bases and the J segment 5 bases; nucleotides outside the gene matches: 2. The CDR3 spans 13 residues. DNA for the CDR3: TGTGCCAGCAGTTTGGTAGCGGGAGATACGCAGTATTTT. It is translated as CASSLVAGDTQYF.

The chain uses TRBV2 and TRBJ2-1; D is perhaps TRBD1 or TRBD2 (5 bases each). V lost 3 bases, J lost 10 bases, and 13 bases lay in between. Germline CDR1 and CDR2: SNHLY and FYNNEI. The CDR3 is made up of 13 amino acids. This CDR3 is CASSEGVAGEQFF. CDR3 DNA sequence: TGTGCCAGCAGTGAGGGGGTAGCTGGGGAGCAGTTCTTC.

The chain combines TRBV14 with TRBJ2-7, with D possibly being TRBD1 (5 bases). This CDR3 has 14 amino acids. V lost 4 bases, J lost 6 bases, and 16 bases lay in between. CDR1 and CDR2 from the germline V gene are SGHDN and FVKESK. The CDR3 here is CASSLRTGSGEQYF. The CDR3 DNA is TGTGCCAGCAGCCTTAGAACAGGCTCGGGCGAGCAGTACTTC.

The chain uses TRBV11-2 and TRBJ1-2; D gene unclear. V gave up 1 base and J gave up 5 bases, with 2 bases separating them. The CDR3 covers 11 residues. The germline V gene encodes CDR1 SGHAT and CDR2 FQNNGV. Here the CDR3 DNA reads TGTGCCAGCAGCTTAGTTTATGGCTACACCTTC. Amino acid sequence: CASSLVYGYTF.

The V gene is TRBV6-1, the J gene TRBJ2-3; TRBD2 matches 8 bases. There are 14 residues in the CDR3. Germline loops: CDR1 MNHNS, CDR2 SASEGT. V was clipped by 5 bases and J by 3 bases; unmatched bases: 4. CDR3 protein: CASSLAGTTDTQYF. The CDR3 DNA reads as TGTGCCAGCAGTTTAGCGGGGACAACAGATACGCAGTATTTT.

The genes are TRBV28 and TRBJ2-7; 8 nucleotides align to TRBD2. This CDR3 is 14 amino acids long. Germline CDR1 is MDHEN and CDR2 is SYDVKM. J gave up 5 bases and V 5 bases, and 8 bases lay outside the gene matches. DNA of the CDR3: TGTGCCAGCAGTCTCGCCGACGGGAGGGACGAGCAGTACTTC. Translation: CASSLADGRDEQYF.